These 8 T cell receptor beta chains came from one sample sequenced in a study of T cells after yellow fever vaccination. Each CDR3 protein gets one entry after TCRdb re-called the 5' RACE reads with MiXCR. The sample shows approximately 120,000 distinct CDR3 sequences, under 8% of them seen only once. This sample comprised CD4+ T cells sorted from PBMCs, obtained approximately 11 days after the first yellow fever vaccination. The origin of the receptors is a man aged 18 to 29 who received the YFV17D yellow fever vaccine.

This clonotype was observed many times. The rearrangement joins TRBV2 to TRBJ2-3; 11 bases fit TRBD2. The V segment lost 8 bases and the J segment 2 bases; nucleotides outside the gene matches: 3. The germline V gene has CDR1 SNHLY and CDR2 FYNNEI. This CDR3 region has 14 residues. Here the CDR3 reads CASRSGGDTDTQYF. The CDR3 coding sequence is TGTGCCAGCCGTAGCGGGGGGGACACAGATACGCAGTATTTT.

This clonotype was seen ten or more times. The chain links TRBV20-1 to TRBJ2-7; 10 bases are a match to TRBD2. The CDR3 covers 12 residues. Germline V CDR1 and CDR2: DFQATT, SNEGSKA (reference sequence). The ends lost 4 bases at V and 4 bases at J; junction bases unmatched: 1. The CDR3 region has the DNA TGCAGTGCTACTAGCGGGGGATACGAGCAGTACTTC. Its translation: CSATSGGYEQYF.

This clonotype has ten or more counts. This chain links TRBV7-6 with TRBJ2-1, with a tentative D call TRBD1 (5 bases). CDR1 and CDR2 from the germline V gene are SGHVS and FNYEAQ. Trimming stripped 8 bases from V and 7 bases from J, with 15 bases between. This CDR3 is built from 13 residues. The CDR3 nucleotides are TGTGCCAGCGCCGGCTACCAGGGAAATGAGCAGTTCTTC. The encoded protein is CASAGYQGNEQFF.

This clonotype has a count of ten or more. The chain recombines TRBV7-2 with TRBJ2-2; possibly TRBD1 for D (6 bases). Germline V CDR1 and CDR2: SGHTA, FQGNSA. V was clipped by 4 bases and J by 6 bases, with 12 bases between them. The CDR3 loop spans 14 amino acids. CDR3 nucleotides: TGTGCCAGCAGCTCAACAAGACAGGCCGGGGAGCTGTTTTTT. This gives the protein CASSSTRQAGELFF.

This clonotype was observed at least ten times. The J gene is TRBJ1-5, the V gene TRBV6-2 or TRBV6-3, with no clear D. The CDR3 contains 13 residues. The germline V gene has CDR1 MNHEY and CDR2 SVGEGT. V gave up 5 bases and J gave up 9 bases, with 14 bases separating them. The CDR3 DNA sequence: TGTGCCAGCAGTCCCCCCTCGGGGAGGCCCCAGCATTTT. It specifies CASSPPSGRPQHF.

This clonotype was detected many times. The CDR3 sequence: CASSLGLATADTQYF. CDR3 nucleotide sequence: TGTGCCAGCAGCCTGGGACTAGCAACGGCAGATACGCAGTATTTT. The chain recombines TRBV5-4 with TRBJ2-3; TRBD2 aligns across 9 bases. Germline CDR1 reads SGHNT; CDR2 reads YYREEE (reference sequence). The CDR3 is 15 residues long. Trimming at V came to 4 bases and at J to 4 bases, leaving 7 bases not matched to a gene.

Details on this clonotype: Since a much larger clone is just one base distant, this may be a read error. The gene calls are TRBV29-1 and TRBJ1-1; no definite D call. V lost 3 bases and J 1 base, leaving 9 bases between the germline ends. Per the germline V gene, CDR1 is SQVTM and CDR2 is ANQGSEA. The CDR3 extends over 13 amino acids. CDR3 in DNA: TGCAGCGTTGACAGGTACACGAACACTGAAGCTTTCTTT. Amino acid sequence: CSVDRYTNTEAFF.

The sample holds many counts of this clonotype. The rearrangement joins TRBV5-1 to TRBJ2-7, with 8 bases aligning to TRBD1. Germline V gene sequence: CDR1 SGHRS, CDR2 YFSETQ. Trimming cost V 4 bases and J 5 bases; bases outside gene matches: 8. The CDR3 runs to 14 residues. CDR3 loop: CASSLRTGFDEQYF. The CDR3 DNA reads TGCGCCAGCAGCCTAAGGACAGGGTTTGACGAGCAGTACTTC.